The clone carrying this T cell receptor beta chain was counted once. As yet, its antigen is unknown. This entry is derived from a study of OX40 agonist ivuxolimab in advanced cancers. General study points: With doses of 0.1-3.0 mg/kg, partial responders showed among the lowest clonal expansion.

Only in-frame clones appear in the TCRdb table, and some are missing; sequencing was by immunoSEQ multiplex PCR. The sample holds some 87,000 clones, around nine tenths seen once. The CDR3 has 15 residues. CDR1 is SGHNT and CDR2 is YYREEE in the germline V gene (reference sequence). V lost 4 bases, J lost 6 bases, and 10 bases stayed unmatched. V and J are TRBV5-4 and TRBJ2-3; the match to TRBD2 covers 8 bases. The clonotype comes from an adult with an advanced solid tumor such as melanoma, head and neck, liver or kidney cancer. The specimen comprised CD4+ or CD8+ T cells sorted from blood, sampled in a trial of the OX40 agonist ivuxolimab. DNA for the CDR3: TGTGCCAGCAGCCTTAGAGCGGGGGACGGGGATACGCAGTATTTT. Translation gives CASSLRAGDGDTQYF. Together with reference TRBV5-4 and TRBJ2-3, the CDR3 gives the full variable domain: ETGVTQSPTHLIKTRGQQVTLRCSSQSGHNTVSWYQQALGQGPQFIFQYYREEENGRGNFPPRFSGLQFPNYSSELNVNALELDDSALYLCASSLRAGDGDTQYFGPGTRLTVL.